This T cell receptor beta chain was observed in a study of shared clonotypes between healthy human individuals. Study outcomes and limitations: Against clonotypes common to all four donors, non-shared ones had lower generation probabilities.

The V gene lost 0 bases and the J gene lost 2 bases, with 6 bases spanning the gap. This CDR3 comprises 14 residues. CDR1 LNHDA and CDR2 SQIVND come from the germline V gene (reference sequence). TCRdb's copy holds only in-frame clones and misses some; the assay was immunoSEQ multiplex PCR. This table holds roughly 2.6 million clones, approximately 94% found once. Worth noting for this clone: No antigen is known for it.

The TCR was taken from a man aged 18 to 29 in good health. V is TRBV19 and J is TRBJ2-3; D is uncertain. Sequenced sample: naive CD4+ T cells sorted from blood. Subset given: CD45RA+ positively selected. CDR3 DNA: TGTGCCAGTAGTATAGAACTCCTCACAGATACGCAGTATTTT. This gives the protein CASSIELLTDTQYF.